This TCR beta chain was retrieved from a study of T cell repertoires in cytomegalovirus infection. Points from the study as a whole: The ex vivo response was dominated by HLA-C-restricted CMV-specific TCR beta clonotypes. Frequencies of public TCR beta families were cumulated, and this identified carriers of CMV plus the relevant HLA.

This clonotype was recorded at least ten times. The antigen is not known. There are 13 residues in the CDR3. Trimming cost V 4 bases and J 4 bases, with 8 bases left between them. TCRdb ran MiXCR on the reads and lists one entry per CDR3 protein. Among fewer than 250,000 distinct CDR3 sequences listed, under 25% were seen once. The material sequenced was CD8+ T cells from PBMCs. This TCR was sampled from a human donor in good health (CMV status not recorded). Some clones in this sample may be carry-over from other donors' samples. The chain carries TRBV12-3 or TRBV12-4 and TRBJ2-1; D gene ambiguous. CDR3 nucleotide sequence: TGTGCCAGCAGTTCCGACACATACAATGAGCAGTTCTTC. It specifies CASSSDTYNEQFF.